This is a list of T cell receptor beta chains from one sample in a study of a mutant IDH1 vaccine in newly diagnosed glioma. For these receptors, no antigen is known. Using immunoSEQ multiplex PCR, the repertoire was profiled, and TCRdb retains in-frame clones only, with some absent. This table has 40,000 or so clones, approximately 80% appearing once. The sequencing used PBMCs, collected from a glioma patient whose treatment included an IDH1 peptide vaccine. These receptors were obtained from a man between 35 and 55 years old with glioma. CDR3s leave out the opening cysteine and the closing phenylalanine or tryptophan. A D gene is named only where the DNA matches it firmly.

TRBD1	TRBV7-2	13	ASSLRREGAEKLF
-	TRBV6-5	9	ASSRSGRIT
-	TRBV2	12	ASSQGGNNSPLH
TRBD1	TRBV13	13	ASSLGDRAASEAF
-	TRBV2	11	ASFTGTTYGYT
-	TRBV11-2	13	ASSLDHSSDSPLH
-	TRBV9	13	ASSVWGDTNEKLF
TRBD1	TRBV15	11	ATSHRGNQPQH
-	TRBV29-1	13	SVEDRERLNYGYT
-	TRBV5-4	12	ASSFGLGGNTIY
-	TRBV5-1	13	ASSDGDVGARGYT
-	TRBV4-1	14	ASSQGGVSASETQY
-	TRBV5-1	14	ASSLAAAVNTGELF
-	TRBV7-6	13	ASSLRTDSLYGYT
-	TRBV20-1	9	SARDYTEAF
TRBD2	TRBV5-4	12	ASSSGLAQETQY
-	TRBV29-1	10	SVGIERDGYT
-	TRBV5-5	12	ASSWIESNYGYT
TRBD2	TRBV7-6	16	ASSLGLAGEISYNEQF
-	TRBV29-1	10	SVDPNPSPPD
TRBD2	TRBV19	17	ASSTSGVGGGDRGNIQY
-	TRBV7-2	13	ASSLAGAPVYGYT
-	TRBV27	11	ASSLVNTGELF
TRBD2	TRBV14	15	ASSQAGTSGGAHTQY
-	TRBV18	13	ASSPLVSRETEAF
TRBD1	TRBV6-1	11	ATRTGESTEAF
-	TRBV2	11	ASNLRRNTEAF
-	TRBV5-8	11	ASSRQTGDTQY